The clone carrying this T cell receptor beta chain was counted once. The antigen is not known. Researchers amplified the TCR beta CDR3 regions from RNA transcripts. The TCR CDR3 first-round RT-PCR relied on the HTBI primer set. Each CDR3 protein gets one entry after TCRdb re-called the multiplex PCR reads with MiXCR. The profile shows fewer than 650,000 distinct CDR3 sequences, around 50% of them singletons. This sample is part of a study of T cells in Graves' hyperthyroidism and ophthalmopathy. The V and J ends lost 4 bases and 9 bases respectively, with 24 bases between them. Germline V lookup: CDR1 DFQATT, CDR2 SNEGSKA (reference sequence). This CDR3 region has 15 residues. For the diagnoses, clinical symptoms, serum thyroxine and TRAb, thyroid ultrasound and orbital computed tomography were used. Points from the study as a whole: Ophthalmopathy was model-predicted a median approximately 6.4 months pre-onset.

The chain recombines TRBV20-1 with TRBJ2-5; D tentatively fits TRBD1 or TRBD2 (5 bases each). The sequenced sample was peripheral blood or thyroid tissue (not recorded which). This sequence originates from an adult woman with Graves' disease, either hyperthyroidism or ophthalmopathy (not recorded which). CDR3 in amino acids: CSAIKAGSPNQPQYF. The CDR3 DNA reads TGCAGTGCTATTAAGGCAGGGAGCCCCAATCAGCCCCAGTACTTC.